The rows below give T cell receptor beta chains drawn from one sample of a study of regulatory T cells in long-lasting Graves disease. TCRdb reprocessed the multiplex PCR reads with MiXCR, giving one entry per CDR3 protein. The data show approximately 310,000 distinct CDR3 sequences, more than 15% seen once. The sequenced sample was peripheral blood mononuclear cells (PBMCs), obtained at new diagnosis, from a patient treated with antithyroid drugs. The receptors derive from a female donor with Graves disease. The CDR3 runs from the conserved cysteine through the conserved F or W. D genes are given only for firm matches. Rows give clone size only sometimes, using once, few, many, or a class for an expanded clone.

j_call v_call d_call clone_size cdr3_aa cdr3_nt
TRBJ1-3 TRBV30 TRBD1 many CAWSVGQGGNTIYF TGTGCCTGGAGTGTTGGACAGGGTGGAAACACCATATATTTT
TRBJ2-7 TRBV3-1 . many CASSQGGVSYEQYF TGTGCCAGCAGCCAAGGTGGGGTATCCTACGAGCAGTACTTC
TRBJ2-5 TRBV5-6 TRBD1 . CASSPAARGLKETQYF TGTGCCAGCAGTCCAGCAGCGAGGGGGCTTAAGGAGACCCAGTACTTC
TRBJ1-2 TRBV19 TRBD1 many CASSTTGDPYYGYTF TGTGCCAGTAGTACGACAGGGGACCCGTACTATGGCTACACCTTC
TRBJ1-1 TRBV28 TRBD1 many CASSYRGGAFF TGTGCCAGCAGTTACAGGGGGGGAGCTTTCTTT
TRBJ1-5 TRBV7-2 . . CASRPSGGINQPQHF TGTGCCAGCAGACCGTCGGGGGGAATCAATCAGCCCCAGCATTTT
TRBJ2-5 TRBV11-3 . few CASSLDRDPRYF TGTGCCAGCAGCTTAGATCGGGACCCCAGGTACTTC
TRBJ2-1 TRBV3-1 TRBD1 many CASRPDRGAGNEQFF TGTGCCAGCAGACCCGACAGGGGCGCAGGAAATGAGCAGTTCTTC
TRBJ1-2 TRBV11-2 . many CASSLDRGPKYTF TGTGCCAGCAGCTTAGATCGCGGCCCTAAATACACCTTC
TRBJ2-3 TRBV28 TRBD2 many CASSSLAGEGGRGDTQYF TGTGCCAGCAGCTCCCTAGCGGGAGAGGGGGGGAGAGGAGATACGCAGTATTTT
TRBJ1-6 TRBV5-4 . . CASSLWTLESPLHF TGTGCCAGCAGCTTGTGGACCCTGGAATCACCCCTCCACTTT
TRBJ2-2 TRBV7-9 . . CASSWALGGTDTGELFF TGTGCCAGCAGCTGGGCCCTTGGCGGGACCGATACCGGGGAGCTGTTTTTT
TRBJ2-3 TRBV3-1 . many CASSQGVLGSTDTQYF TGTGCCAGCAGCCAAGGAGTACTAGGAAGCACAGATACGCAGTATTTT
TRBJ2-1 TRBV28 . many CASSPNAGTTYNEQFF TGTGCCAGCAGTCCCAACGCCGGGACAACTTACAATGAGCAGTTCTTC
TRBJ2-3 TRBV5-1 TRBD2 . CANRGPSGTPVLTDTQYF TGCGCCAACAGAGGTCCTAGCGGGACACCAGTACTCACAGATACGCAGTATTTT
TRBJ1-2 TRBV3-1 . many CASSQVQAGDGYTF TGTGCCAGCAGCCAAGTACAGGCAGGGGATGGCTACACCTTC
TRBJ1-6 TRBV2 . many CASGTDSSYNSPLHF TGTGCCAGTGGGACCGATAGCTCCTATAATTCACCCCTCCACTTT
TRBJ2-7 TRBV7-8 TRBD2 many CASSSGLAGPIDGAYEQYF TGTGCCAGCAGCTCGGGACTAGCGGGACCAATCGACGGAGCCTACGAGCAGTACTTC
TRBJ1-4 TRBV19 . few CASSIGAGGEKLFF TGTGCCAGTAGTATCGGGGCGGGGGGTGAAAAACTGTTTTTT
TRBJ2-7 TRBV20-1 TRBD2 many CSASRPAPGLAGGYSYEQYF TGCAGTGCTAGCCGACCCGCACCGGGACTAGCGGGAGGTTACTCCTACGAGCAGTACTTC
TRBJ2-7 TRBV2 . . CASREGPTYEQYF TGTGCCAGCAGAGAAGGCCCTACCTACGAGCAGTACTTC
TRBJ2-1 TRBV11-3 TRBD2 many CASSLSGWVAGDDSNEQFF TGTGCCAGCAGCTTAAGCGGGTGGGTAGCGGGCGATGACAGCAATGAGCAGTTCTTC
TRBJ2-3 TRBV20-1 . many CSARQGSTDTQYF TGCAGTGCTAGACAGGGTAGCACAGATACGCAGTATTTT
TRBJ2-1 TRBV6-5 . many CASSFTDGNEQFF TGTGCCAGCAGTTTTACCGATGGGAATGAGCAGTTCTTC
TRBJ1-1 TRBV30 . many CAWTTLGYTEAFF TGTGCCTGGACTACCTTGGGGTACACTGAAGCTTTCTTT
TRBJ2-3 TRBV7-2 . . CASSSLDADTQYF TGTGCCAGCAGCTCCCTGGATGCAGATACGCAGTATTTT
TRBJ2-3 TRBV12-3/TRBV12-4 . once CASSYYERKADTQYF TGTGCCAGCAGTTATTATGAGCGGAAGGCAGATACGCAGTATTTT
TRBJ2-3 TRBV29-1 TRBD2 many CSVSSGSFADTQYF TGCAGCGTCTCTAGCGGGAGTTTCGCAGATACGCAGTATTTT
TRBJ2-5 TRBV9 TRBD1 . CASSPRTGDETQYF TGTGCCAGCAGCCCCCGGACAGGGGACGAGACCCAGTACTTC
TRBJ1-6 TRBV28 . many CASSLLDSSYNSPLHF TGTGCCAGCAGTTTATTGGACAGCTCCTATAATTCACCCCTCCACTTT
TRBJ1-1 TRBV9 TRBD1 many CASSVGTAGTGGYTEAFF TGTGCCAGCAGCGTAGGAACAGCCGGGACAGGGGGATACACTGAAGCTTTCTTT
TRBJ2-1 TRBV18 TRBD1 many CASSPQGQGINEQFF TGTGCCAGCTCACCCCAGGGACAGGGTATCAATGAGCAGTTCTTC
TRBJ2-5 TRBV13 TRBD1 . CASSSYRGSETQYF TGTGCCAGCAGCTCTTACAGGGGCTCGGAGACCCAGTACTTC
TRBJ1-2 TRBV7-2 . many CASSLDQRAYGYTF TGTGCCAGCAGCTTAGATCAACGGGCTTATGGCTACACCTTC
TRBJ1-1 TRBV7-9 . many CASSADRDTEAFF TGTGCTAGCAGCGCTGACCGGGACACTGAAGCTTTCTTT
TRBJ2-3 TRBV29-1 . many CSVEGGRSGGTDTQYF TGCAGCGTTGAAGGGGGACGGTCGGGCGGCACAGATACGCAGTATTTT
TRBJ2-1 TRBV3-1 . . CATSTRLRDEQFF TGTGCCACCAGCACCAGGCTCCGGGATGAGCAGTTCTTC
TRBJ1-1 TRBV6-2/TRBV6-3 . many CASNLGGGYTEAFF TGTGCCAGCAACCTAGGGGGGGGCTACACTGAAGCTTTCTTT
TRBJ2-2 TRBV5-1 . many CASSLMQGPTGELFF TGCGCCAGCAGCTTGATGCAGGGCCCCACCGGGGAGCTGTTTTTT
TRBJ1-5 TRBV12-3/TRBV12-4 TRBD1 many CASSLGTGTSNQPQHF TGTGCCAGCAGTTTAGGGACAGGGACTAGCAATCAGCCCCAGCATTTT
TRBJ2-5 TRBV7-3 . few CASSLIPWLTQYF TGTGCCAGCAGCTTGATACCGTGGTTGACCCAGTACTTC
TRBJ2-5 TRBV5-6 TRBD2 many CASNPTGRETQYF TGTGCCAGCAACCCTACCGGGAGGGAGACCCAGTACTTC
TRBJ1-5 TRBV28 TRBD1 many CASSLPGQGFAQPQHF TGTGCCAGCAGTTTACCGGGACAGGGGTTCGCTCAGCCCCAGCATTTT
TRBJ1-5 TRBV6-1 TRBD1 . CASRQGNSNQPQHF TGTGCCAGCAGACAGGGGAATAGCAATCAGCCCCAGCATTTT
TRBJ2-7 TRBV6-1 TRBD1 many CASSDRGPGEQYF TGTGCCAGCAGTGACAGGGGGCCGGGGGAGCAGTACTTC
TRBJ2-1 TRBV10-3 TRBD2 . CAISATSGSYNEQFF TGTGCCATCAGTGCGACTAGCGGGAGTTACAATGAGCAGTTCTTC
TRBJ1-3 TRBV19 . . CASSIGEGSGSTIYF TGTGCCAGTAGTATAGGGGAAGGCTCTGGAAGCACCATATATTTT
TRBJ2-7 TRBV2 TRBD2 . CASRVSGSYEQYF TGTGCCAGCAGAGTTAGCGGGAGCTACGAGCAGTACTTC
TRBJ2-3 TRBV20-1 . many CSARARRRTDTQYF TGCAGTGCTAGAGCGCGGCGTCGCACAGATACGCAGTATTTT
TRBJ2-1 TRBV24-1 . many CATSDLTRDYNEQFF TGTGCCACCAGTGATTTGACCAGAGACTACAATGAGCAGTTCTTC
TRBJ2-3 TRBV12-3/TRBV12-4 . many CASKAPPFKGTDTQYF TGTGCCAGCAAAGCACCTCCTTTCAAGGGCACAGATACGCAGTATTTT
TRBJ2-5 TRBV12-3/TRBV12-4 . many CANIVETQYF TGTGCCAACATCGTTGAGACCCAGTACTTC